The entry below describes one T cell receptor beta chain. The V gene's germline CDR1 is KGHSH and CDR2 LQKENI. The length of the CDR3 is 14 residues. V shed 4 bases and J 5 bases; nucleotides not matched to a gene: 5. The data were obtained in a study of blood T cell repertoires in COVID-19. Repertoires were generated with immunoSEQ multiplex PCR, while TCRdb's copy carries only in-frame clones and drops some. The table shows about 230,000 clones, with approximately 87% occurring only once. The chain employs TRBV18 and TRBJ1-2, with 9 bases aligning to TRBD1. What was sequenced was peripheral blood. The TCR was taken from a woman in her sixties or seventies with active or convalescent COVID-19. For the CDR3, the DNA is TGTGCCAGCTCACTACCCGGGACAGGGTATGGCTACACCTTC. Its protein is CASSLPGTGYGYTF.